The rows below give T cell receptor beta chains drawn from one sample of a study of shared clonotypes between healthy human individuals. Produced via immunoSEQ multiplex PCR; TCRdb's table is partial and in-frame only. The table includes some 2,400,000 clones, around 95% detected once. Sequencing was performed on naive CD4+ T cells sorted from blood. Receptors originate from a man aged 18 to 30 in good health. Both conserved end residues are part of each CDR3. A D gene is named only where the DNA matches it firmly. The size entry is marked missing in some rows and otherwise reads once, few, many or a size class.

length	V	size	J	D	CDR3	DNA
15	TRBV2	.	TRBJ2-1	TRBD2	CASSKNSGGYNEQFF	TGTGCCAGCAGTAAGAATAGCGGGGGCTACAATGAGCAGTTCTTC
14	TRBV5-1	.	TRBJ2-7	.	CASSYQGGPYEQYF	TGCGCCAGCAGTTATCAGGGTGGGCCCTACGAGCAGTACTTC
11	TRBV7-9	.	TRBJ2-7	.	CASTARREQYF	TGTGCCAGCACCGCGCGGAGGGAGCAGTACTTC
16	TRBV4-2	.	TRBJ2-7	.	CASSQERDLAGGEQYF	TGTGCCAGCAGCCAAGAGCGGGACTTAGCTGGGGGCGAGCAGTACTTC
14	TRBV10-3	once	TRBJ2-3	.	CAISVGSGTDTQYF	TGTGCCATCAGTGTCGGCTCGGGGACAGATACGCAGTATTTT
13	TRBV6-1	.	TRBJ1-2	.	CASSLAVNYGYTF	TGTGCCAGCAGCTTGGCCGTTAACTATGGCTACACCTTC
16	TRBV7-2	.	TRBJ2-2	TRBD2	CASSLQYLAGGGELFF	TGTGCCAGCAGCTTACAATACCTAGCGGGAGGCGGGGAGCTGTTTTTT
15	TRBV30	.	TRBJ1-2	.	CATSVRGRSNYGYTF	TGTGCCACGAGTGTAAGGGGCAGATCTAACTATGGCTACACCTTC
18	TRBV11-2	.	TRBJ2-4	TRBD1	CASSLVGGQGAQGNIQYF	TGTGCCAGCAGCTTAGTAGGGGGCCAGGGGGCGCAGGGAAACATTCAGTACTTC
15	TRBV6-5	.	TRBJ2-7	.	CASREGATGSYEQYF	TGTGCCAGCAGGGAGGGTGCAACAGGGTCCTACGAGCAGTACTTC
15	TRBV25-1	.	TRBJ2-7	.	CASSDPEALSYEQYF	TGTGCCAGCAGTGACCCCGAGGCTCTATCCTACGAGCAGTACTTC
9	TRBV20-1	once	TRBJ1-5	.	CSAGQPQHF	TGCAGTGCGGGCCAGCCCCAGCATTTT
16	TRBV29-1	.	TRBJ2-3	TRBD1	CSVHANRGLSTDTQYF	TGCAGCGTCCACGCCAACAGGGGGTTGAGCACAGATACGCAGTATTTT
14	TRBV28	.	TRBJ1-2	.	CASTTWDGYYGYTF	TGTGCCAGCACCACCTGGGACGGATACTATGGCTACACCTTC
16	TRBV5-1	.	TRBJ2-1	TRBD2	CASSLLATDSYNEQFF	TGCGCCAGCAGCTTACTAGCGACCGATTCCTACAATGAGCAGTTCTTC
13	TRBV10-3	.	TRBJ1-5	.	CAISDGVGQPQHF	TGTGCCATCAGTGACGGGGTAGGTCAGCCCCAGCATTTT
16	TRBV4-1	.	TRBJ2-5	TRBD1	CASSQTGQADQETQYF	TGCGCCAGCAGCCAGACCGGACAGGCCGACCAAGAGACCCAGTACTTC
15	TRBV5-1	.	TRBJ2-7	TRBD1	CASSQTGSPSYEQYF	TGCGCCAGCAGCCAGACAGGGAGTCCTTCCTACGAGCAGTACTTC
14	TRBV28	.	TRBJ1-1	.	CASSLTTSPSEAFF	TGTGCCAGCAGTTTAACCACAAGTCCCTCTGAAGCTTTCTTT
16	TRBV6-5	.	TRBJ2-1	TRBD2	CASSYSVAGGRNEQFF	TGTGCCAGCAGTTACTCTGTAGCGGGAGGAAGAAATGAGCAGTTCTTC
13	TRBV30	.	TRBJ1-2	.	CAWGPPGIYGYTF	TGTGCCTGGGGACCCCCGGGGATCTATGGCTACACCTTC
14	TRBV7-9	.	TRBJ1-2	.	CASSTARLNYGYTF	TGTGCCAGCAGCACCGCGAGACTTAACTATGGCTACACCTTC
12	TRBV7-2	.	TRBJ2-3	.	CASSLEVGTQYF	TGTGCCAGCAGCCTCGAGGTCGGTACGCAGTATTTT
16	TRBV5-1	once	TRBJ2-2	TRBD1	CASSSTGAANTGELFF	TGCGCCAGCAGCTCCACAGGGGCGGCGAACACCGGGGAGCTGTTTTTT
14	TRBV29-1	.	TRBJ2-3	.	CSAPKGGVYDTQYF	TGCAGCGCCCCCAAGGGCGGGGTTTATGATACGCAGTATTTT
13	TRBV5-1	few	TRBJ2-3	.	CASSPDFTDTQYF	TGCGCCAGCAGCCCGGACTTCACAGATACGCAGTATTTT
15	TRBV4-2	.	TRBJ1-4	.	CASSQATTTNEKLFF	TGTGCCAGCAGCCAGGCGACAACAACTAATGAAAAACTGTTTTTT
14	TRBV7-8	.	TRBJ1-5	TRBD1	CASSPDRGLQPQHF	TGTGCCAGCAGCCCCGACAGGGGGCTTCAGCCCCAGCATTTT
13	TRBV10-2	.	TRBJ1-2	TRBD1	CASGGDRVNGYTF	TGCGCCAGCGGGGGGGACAGGGTGAATGGCTACACCTTC
16	TRBV21-1	.	TRBJ1-6	.	CASSKENRAKVSPLHF	TGTGCCAGCAGCAAAGAAAACAGGGCGAAGGTATCACCCCTCCACTTT
16	TRBV5-1	.	TRBJ2-1	TRBD1	CASSLGTGVSYNEQFF	TGCGCCAGCAGCTTGGGGACAGGGGTAAGCTACAATGAGCAGTTCTTC
14	TRBV5-1	.	TRBJ1-6	.	CASSFSSYNSPLHF	TGCGCCAGCAGCTTCTCCAGCTATAATTCACCCCTCCACTTT
13	TRBV5-1	.	TRBJ1-5	.	CATRLPRNQPQHF	TGCGCCACCCGTCTCCCACGGAATCAGCCCCAGCATTTT
15	TRBV2	.	TRBJ2-3	.	CASTGVLASTDTQYF	TGTGCCAGCACAGGGGTATTGGCTAGCACAGATACGCAGTATTTT
13	TRBV18	.	TRBJ2-3	.	CASSSGQSDTQYF	TGTGCCAGCTCATCAGGACAGTCAGATACGCAGTATTTT
17	TRBV5-6	.	TRBJ2-5	.	CASSLTASRPRGETQYF	TGTGCCAGCAGCTTGACCGCTTCTCGTCCTCGGGGGGAGACCCAGTACTTC
14	TRBV7-6	.	TRBJ2-3	.	CASSPRRSTDTQYF	TGTGCCAGCAGCCCTAGGAGGAGCACAGATACGCAGTATTTT
14	TRBV28	.	TRBJ1-1	.	CASSLRLSNTEAFF	TGTGCCAGCAGCCTCCGGCTATCGAACACTGAAGCTTTCTTT
19	TRBV5-5	.	TRBJ1-6	.	CASSPTVGGAFSYNSPLHF	TGTGCCAGCAGCCCGACGGTTGGGGGCGCTTTCTCCTATAATTCACCCCTCCACTTT
12	TRBV29-1	once	TRBJ2-2	.	CSGTLNTGELFF	TGCAGCGGGACCCTGAACACCGGGGAGCTGTTTTTT
15	TRBV7-7	.	TRBJ2-5	TRBD1	CASSLDGQGIGSQYF	TGTGCTAGCAGCTTAGACGGACAGGGGATTGGGTCCCAGTACTTC
14	TRBV11-2	.	TRBJ2-1	TRBD2	CASSLGLAGDEQFF	TGTGCCAGCAGCTTAGGACTAGCGGGCGATGAGCAGTTCTTC
13	TRBV29-1	.	TRBJ2-3	.	CSVEDGGTDTQYF	TGCAGCGTTGAAGATGGGGGCACAGATACGCAGTATTTT